One sample yielded the 13 T cell receptor beta chains listed below, sequenced in a study of blood T cell repertoires in COVID-19. Sequenced by immunoSEQ multiplex PCR; TCRdb stores in-frame clones only, minus some. The sample has roughly 200,000 clones, roughly nine tenths seen once; the top ten hold around 2.4%. The sequenced sample was PBMCs or T cells enriched from blood (not recorded which). Receptor source: a woman in her 30s who had recovered from COVID-19.

The gene calls are TRBV27 and TRBJ2-7; a weak D match, TRBD1 (7 bases). V was cut by 5 bases and J by 5 bases, with 16 bases left in between. CDR1 and CDR2 from the germline V gene are MNHEY and SMNVEV (reference sequence). The CDR3 totals 14 residues. The CDR3 reads CASSPPRGVHEQYF. The CDR3 bases are TGTGCCAGCAGTCCCCCCAGGGGGGTTCACGAGCAGTACTTC.

The chain recombines TRBV15 with TRBJ1-5; 7 bases map to TRBD1. J was trimmed by 4 bases and V by 4 bases; bases with no gene match: 4. The CDR3 covers 14 residues. The germline gives CDR1 LNHNV, CDR2 YYDKDF (reference sequence). CDR3 sequence reads: CATSTGTANQPQHF. DNA of the CDR3: TGTGCCACCAGCACCGGGACAGCGAATCAGCCCCAGCATTTT.

The gene calls are TRBV25-1 and TRBJ1-3; D unclear. Germline V CDR1 and CDR2: MGHDK, SYGVNS. CDR3 length: 14 residues. Trimming left V 1 base short and J 8 bases short, with 12 bases between. This chain's CDR3 is CASSEFRSFDTIYF. CDR3 in DNA: TGTGCCAGCAGTGAATTTCGTAGCTTCGACACCATATATTTT.

V gene TRBV2 combines with J gene TRBJ1-3; 7 nucleotides align to TRBD1. The CDR3 loop spans 15 amino acids. J was trimmed by 1 base and V by 11 bases; bases with no gene match: 11. The germline CDR1 and CDR2 sequences are SNHLY and FYNNEI. CDR3 nucleotide sequence: TGTGCCCCAAAAGTTGACAGGGCATCTGGAAACACCATATATTTT. Its translation is CAPKVDRASGNTIYF. The full variable domain, in which reference TRBV2 and TRBJ1-3 provide the parts outside the CDR3, is EPEVTQTPSHQVTQMGQEVILRCVPISNHLYFYWYRQILGQKVEFLVSFYNNEISEKSEIFDDQFSVERPDGSNFTLKIRSTKLEDSAMYFCAPKVDRASGNTIYFGEGSWLTVV.

This rearrangement joins TRBV2 to TRBJ1-1; TRBD1 is a possible D gene (5 bases). The CDR3 is 16 amino acids. V lost 0 bases, J lost 2 bases, and 13 bases lay in between. From germline, CDR1 is SNHLY and CDR2 FYNNEI. CDR3 in amino acids: CASSEAPRGVNTEAFF. CDR3 DNA: TGTGCCAGCAGTGAAGCGCCTAGGGGCGTAAACACTGAAGCTTTCTTT.

Here the CDR3 reads CASSQLAPYSGELFF. The CDR3 coding sequence is TGTGCCAGCAGCCAACTAGCCCCCTATTCCGGGGAGCTGTTTTTT. The chain has TRBV21-1 and TRBJ2-2; the D segment call TRBD2 is taken from the table without a DNA check. TRBV21-1 is a pseudogene locus. This CDR3 spans 15 amino acids.

A single count supports this clone. J is TRBJ1-1 and V is TRBV21-1. TRBV21-1 is labeled a pseudogene. The CDR3 contains 13 residues. CDR3 protein: CASKGGGDTEAFF. The CDR3 bases are TGTGCCAGCAAAGGAGGAGGGGACACTGAAGCTTTCTTT.

The chain employs TRBV7-2 and TRBJ1-1; D is perhaps TRBD1 (6 bases). Germline V CDR1 and CDR2: SGHTA, FQGNSA. Trimming took 5 bases from V and 1 from J, leaving 8 bases between them. The CDR3 runs 13 residues. Written as DNA, the CDR3 is TGTGCCAGCAGCATGGACAGGAACACTGAAGCTTTCTTT. It translates to CASSMDRNTEAFF.

Here the CDR3 DNA reads TGTGCCAGCAGCCGCGCGGGGGGGGCAGGGGAAAAACTGTTTTTT. Amino acid sequence: CASSRAGGAGEKLFF. The chain combines TRBV11-2 with TRBJ1-4, with a possible D match to TRBD1 (6 bases). The CDR3 covers 15 residues. Trimming took off 5 bases at V and 8 bases at J, with 18 bases between the two ends. Germline assignment: CDR1 SGHAT and CDR2 FQNNGV.

This chain joins TRBV24-1 and TRBJ1-1, with 9 bases aligning to TRBD1. The V segment lost 9 bases and the J segment 11 bases; nucleotides outside the gene matches: 9. Germline values: CDR1 KGHDR, CDR2 SFDVKD. The CDR3 consists of 12 residues. The CDR3 nucleotides are TGTGCCACCCACGGCCGGACAGGGGTGGCTTTCTTT. It encodes CATHGRTGVAFF.

The J gene is TRBJ2-7, the V gene TRBV5-6; unclear D gene. Germline-derived CDR1 and CDR2 are SGHDT and YYEEEE. This CDR3 region has 15 residues. With 2 bases removed from V and 3 bases from J, the gap between germline ends came to 15 bases. CDR3 loop: CASSFRPGFHYEQYF. CDR3 nucleotides: TGTGCCAGCAGCTTTCGCCCAGGATTTCACTACGAGCAGTACTTC.

The gene calls are TRBV4-2 and TRBJ1-5, with unresolved D. V gave up 4 bases and J gave up 5 bases, with 15 bases separating them. The CDR3 runs to 15 residues. From germline, CDR1 is LGHNA and CDR2 YNFKEQ. The CDR3 loop is CASSPLGSLDQPQHF. The CDR3 nucleotides read TGTGCCAGCAGCCCCCTTGGGAGTTTGGATCAGCCCCAGCATTTT.

The chain has TRBV7-8 and TRBJ1-4, with D unclear. Germline lookup yields CDR1 SGHVS and CDR2 FQNEAQ. There are 17 residues in the CDR3. Trimming left V 1 base short and J 0 bases short, with 12 bases between. Here the CDR3 reads CASSLERSMATNEKLFF. The CDR3 region has the DNA TGTGCCAGCAGCTTAGAACGCAGTATGGCAACTAATGAAAAACTGTTTTTT.